The clone carrying this T cell receptor beta chain was observed at least ten times. Its target is unknown. These data originate in a study of T cells in Graves' hyperthyroidism and ophthalmopathy. Broader study findings: Among clonotypes expanded in thyroid above 0.001, most were also found in blood.

Ophthalmopathy patients had Clinical Activity Score at least 3, NOSPECS grade at least 4, duration under 3 months. The study based diagnoses on clinical symptoms, serum thyroxine and TRAb, thyroid ultrasound and orbital computed tomography. Fresh peripheral blood, 7.5 to 10 ml, was the source of the PBMCs. J was trimmed by 8 bases and V by 0 bases; bases with no gene match: 6. Per the germline V gene, CDR1 is GTSNPN and CDR2 is SVGIG (reference sequence). The CDR3 spans 14 residues. Amplification of TCR beta CDR3 regions was performed using RNA transcripts as template. Researchers ran a first-round RT-PCR on the TCR CDR3 using the HTBI primer set. TCRdb re-derived calls from the multiplex PCR reads in MiXCR, one entry per CDR3 protein. Among around 690,000 distinct CDR3 sequences listed, less than 25% were seen once.

The chain joins TRBV30 to TRBJ2-1, with 8 nucleotides matching TRBD1. The clonotype comes from a man aged 30-40 years with Graves' ophthalmopathy. Material for sequencing was blood. The CDR3 coding sequence is TGTGCCTGGAGTGTACTGGACAGGGCGGATGAGCAGTTCTTC. This translates into CAWSVLDRADEQFF. The variable domain in full, completed from reference TRBV30 and TRBJ2-1, reads SQTIHQWPATLVQPVGSPLSLECTVEGTSNPNLYWYRQAAGRGLQLLFYSVGIGQISSEVPQNLSASRPQDRQFILSSKKLLLSDSGFYLCAWSVLDRADEQFFGPGTRLTVL.